Following are 12 T cell receptor delta chains from one sample sequenced in a study of Vδ1+ human thymocytes. Study-wide results and caveats: Highly polyclonal TRG and TRD repertoires with Gaussian CDR3 length distributions appeared in thymus.

RNA was extracted from the cells and then reverse transcribed. Pooled V-gene forward primers with one constant-region reverse primer generated the CDR3 amplicons by multiplex PCR. TCRdb re-analyzed the multiplex PCR reads via CATT. Seen here are more than 50,000 delta-chain clones, about 14% observed once, and the top ten hold 0.39%. These receptors lack a known antigen. The sequenced sample consisted of Vdelta1+ gamma-delta thymocytes from the thymus. As to subset: FACS-sorted CD3+ TCRalphabeta- TCRVdelta1+ TCRVdelta2- thymocytes. Receptors were obtained from a girl under two years old who had congenital heart surgery.

The rearrangement links TRDV1 to TRDJ1; 9 bases are shared with TRDD3. CDR1 is TSWWSYY, CDR2 QGS, per germline. This CDR3 has 23 residues. Trimming at V came to 3 bases and at J to 2 bases, leaving 28 bases not matched to a gene. The CDR3 protein is CALGDPWGLPPRDWGSGTDKLIF. CDR3 in DNA: TGTGCTCTTGGGGACCCCTGGGGCCTCCCACCGCGGGACTGGGGGAGTGGGACCGATAAACTCATCTTT.

The chain is built from TRDV1 and TRDJ1; 10 bases line up with TRDD3. Unmatched junction bases numbered 27, after V lost 2 bases and J lost 0 bases. Germline CDR1 and CDR2: TSWWSYY and QGS. The CDR3 loop spans 24 amino acids. The CDR3 protein is CALGEWGSESYWGINFPYTDKLIF. The CDR3 DNA follows: TGTGCTCTTGGGGAATGGGGTTCCGAATCGTACTGGGGGATTAATTTTCCTTACACCGATAAACTCATCTTT.

V is TRDV1 and J is TRDJ1; D perhaps matches TRDD2 (8 bases). The CDR3 is made up of 17 amino acids. Germline loops: CDR1 TSWWSYY, CDR2 QGS. V gave up 3 bases and J gave up 0 bases, with 17 bases separating them. CDR3 coding DNA: TGTGCTCTTGGGGATACTTCCTACGGGGGATACACCGATAAACTCATCTTT. This translates into CALGDTSYGGYTDKLIF.

The sample holds a few counts of this clone. V usage is TRDV1 and J usage is TRDJ1; TRDD3 agrees at 7 bases. CDR3 length equals 16 residues. The germline gives CDR1 TSWWSYY, CDR2 QGS. The V gene end was trimmed by 9 bases and the J gene end by 0 bases; junction bases not matched to a gene: 13. CDR3 bases: TGTGCTCTCCTAAATGGGGGACAGACCCACACCGATAAACTCATCTTT. The encoded protein is CALLNGGQTHTDKLIF.

The V call is TRDV1, the J call TRDJ1; 8 bases align to TRDD3. The CDR3 has 19 residues. The junction had 16 bases not matched to a gene; V was cut back by 4 bases and J by 0 bases. Looked up from germline, CDR1 is TSWWSYY and CDR2 is QGS. Here the CDR3 DNA reads TGTGCTCTTGGGGGGCCATTATGTCGGGGATACCCGTACACCGATAAACTCATCTTT. Translating it yields CALGGPLCRGYPYTDKLIF.

This clone was observed a handful of times. This chain connects TRDV1 to TRDJ1; TRDD3 matches at 9 bases. This CDR3 contains 20 residues. V shed 5 bases, J shed 5 bases, and the junction held 24 bases outside the gene matches. Germline V CDR1 and CDR2: TSWWSYY, QGS. CDR3 residues: CALGLLAAEWGISETDKLIF. CDR3 bases: TGTGCTCTTGGGTTATTAGCGGCGGAGTGGGGGATAAGTGAGACTGATAAACTCATCTTT.

This clone was recorded many times. This chain links TRDV2 with TRDJ1; D is perhaps TRDD2 (6 bases). The CDR3 totals 19 residues. Trimming removed 5 bases from V and 0 bases from J, with 27 bases in between. In germline, CDR1 is GEAIGNYY, CDR2 EKD. CDR3 DNA sequence: TGTGCCTGTGCCCTTCCGCTTTTGTCCATGGTCTCGTACACCGATAAACTCATCTTT. This translates into CACALPLLSMVSYTDKLIF.

This clone was counted a few times. V gene TRDV1 combines with J gene TRDJ1; D is unclear. From germline, CDR1 is TSWWSYY and CDR2 QGS. Trimming pared 5 bases from V and 0 bases from J, leaving 13 bases between. This CDR3 spans 15 amino acids. The CDR3 nucleotides read TGTGCTCTTGGGAGGCCCCCCCGGAACACCGATAAACTCATCTTT. This sequence encodes CALGRPPRNTDKLIF.

The V gene is TRDV1, the J gene TRDJ1; TRDD3 agrees at 10 bases. Germline V gene data show CDR1 as TSWWSYY and CDR2 as QGS. The CDR3 is 26 amino acids. The J segment lost 0 bases and the V segment lost 1 base, leaving 32 bases of the junction unmatched. In DNA, the CDR3 is TGTGCTCTTGGGGAACATAGCACACGTAGGTCCCCCCGTACTGGGGGATCGACGATGGACACCGATAAACTCATCTTT. Translating it yields CALGEHSTRRSPRTGGSTMDTDKLIF.

This clone was seen a few times. This sequence joins TRDV1 and TRDJ1; D possibly corresponds to TRDD1 (5 bases). Germline V CDR1 and CDR2: TSWWSYY, QGS. Trimming removed 6 bases at V and 10 bases at J, with 30 bases between. The CDR3 length is 17 residues. The CDR3, as DNA: TGTGCTCTTGGACCATTCCCGGGAGGAACCGGCTCAATAGCACTCATCTTT. Translation: CALGPFPGGTGSIALIF.

This clone was counted a few times. V and J are TRDV1 and TRDJ1, with 13 nucleotides matching TRDD3. Germline V gene sequence: CDR1 TSWWSYY, CDR2 QGS. V trimming: 0 bases; J trimming: 2 bases; junction bases outside the gene matches: 18. There are 22 residues in the CDR3. The CDR3 DNA is TGTGCTCTTGGGGAACTACGGCCCTCCTTGTACTGGGGGATACGGAAGACCGATAAACTCATCTTT. This encodes CALGELRPSLYWGIRKTDKLIF.

This chain links TRDV1 with TRDJ1; 12 nucleotides match TRDD3. The CDR3 has 21 amino acids. The ends lost 2 bases at V and 0 bases at J; junction bases unmatched: 16. In germline, CDR1 is TSWWSYY, CDR2 QGS. The CDR3 region is CALGENPPGGYAPVYTDKLIF. For the CDR3, the DNA is TGTGCTCTTGGGGAAAATCCCCCTGGGGGATACGCTCCGGTGTACACCGATAAACTCATCTTT.